The 6 T cell receptor beta chains presented below share a single source sample, sequenced in a study of regulatory T cells in long-lasting Graves disease (dated by TCRdb to 2020 to 2023). Library preparation was by multiplex PCR. TCRdb names Illumina HiSeq 4000 as the instrument used. iRepertoire HTBI primers and Arm-PCR amplification of CDR3 regions were used to construct TCR beta libraries. Using fastp trimming at Q25 and MiXCR clonotype assembly, TCRdb reanalyzed the public sequencing data and kept in-frame beta chains. CDR3 protein sequences are deduplicated, and each keeps its most common genes and DNA. The sample includes under 450,000 distinct CDR3 sequences, with 15% to 20% observed a single time. The ten most abundant clones make up over 20% of the sample. In the paper's terms, the time point label means: newly diagnosed GD, antithyroid drugs for less than 3 months. For both TCR sequencing and RNA sequencing, RNA was extracted from PBMCs using TRIzol.

The same sample was also studied in work on T cells in Graves' hyperthyroidism and ophthalmopathy.

The sample here was peripheral blood mononuclear cells (PBMCs), taken at new diagnosis, from a patient treated with antithyroid drugs. The receptors here all came from a woman aged 18-29 years with Graves disease. Donor details come from another sample of the same person, matched by shared clones.

This clonotype has a count of ten or more. This rearrangement joins TRBV2 to TRBJ2-6; D gene unclear. The CDR3 length is 16 residues. CDR1 is SNHLY and CDR2 is FYNNEI in the germline V gene. V was pared by 3 bases and J by 0 bases, with 9 bases between. CDR3 protein: CASSETVDSGANVLTF. The CDR3 DNA reads TGTGCCAGCAGTGAGACGGTTGACTCTGGGGCCAACGTCCTGACTTTC.

This chain links TRBV19 with TRBJ2-2; D gene unclear. The CDR3 is 15 amino acids. Germline V gene data show CDR1 as LNHDA and CDR2 as SQIVND (reference sequence). V was trimmed by 2 bases and J by 1 base, leaving 8 bases between them. The CDR3 is CASSIQTQNTGELFF. CDR3 coding DNA: TGTGCCAGTAGTATACAGACCCAGAACACCGGGGAGCTGTTTTTT.

The genes are TRBV9 and TRBJ1-1; TRBD1 is a possible D gene (5 bases). The CDR3 totals 16 residues. CDR1 and CDR2 (germline): SGDLS, YYNGEE. V lost 4 bases and J lost 4, with 20 bases in between. The CDR3 protein is CASSTRPGTRGTEAFF. DNA of the CDR3: TGTGCCAGCAGCACCCGCCCCGGGACGAGGGGCACTGAAGCTTTCTTT.

This clonotype showed up many times. The chain recombines TRBV6-5 with TRBJ2-7; no reliable D call. Deletions cut 2 bases from V and 3 bases from J, with 11 bases between. Germline CDR1 reads MNHEY; CDR2 reads SVGAGI. CDR3 length: 14 amino acids. The CDR3 DNA reads TGTGCCAGCAGTTACGGTTGGCTCAACTACGAGCAGTACTTC. Protein sequence: CASSYGWLNYEQYF.

The V call is TRBV11-1, the J call TRBJ2-3; 12 bases are a match to TRBD2. Matching the DNA end better, TRBJ2-7 makes the J call doubtful. The CDR3 runs 16 residues. The germline CDR1 and CDR2 sequences are SGHAT and FQDESV (reference sequence). In nucleotides, the CDR3 is TGTGCCAGCAGCGGAGGACTAGCGGGGAACTCCTACGAGCAGTACTTC. Its translation: CASSGGLAGNSYEQYF.

This clonotype was detected ten times or more. The chain employs TRBV9 and TRBJ1-1; possible D gene TRBD1, 5 bases. The germline V gene encodes CDR1 SGDLS and CDR2 YYNGEE. CDR3 length: 14 residues. Trimming removed 6 bases from V and 1 base from J, with 13 bases in between. The CDR3 region is CASTEWGGNTEAFF. CDR3 sequence (DNA): TGTGCCAGCACCGAGTGGGGGGGGAACACTGAAGCTTTCTTT.